These 14 T cell receptor beta chains originate from one sample sequenced in a study of T cell clones after liver transplantation (dated by TCRdb to between 2017 and 2020). Library preparation used the immunoSEQ multiplex PCR assay. Imported from immuneACCESS, the table was reduced by TCRdb to in-frame sequences with V and J called. These copies leave out some clones; in studies compared against another copy, an unresolved V gene accounts for under half, and the cause of the remainder is not known. The sample table records around 77,000 clones; under 90% of these occur just once. The top ten hold around 0.72% of the sample. Here the sequenced sample was CD4+ T cells from blood, taken 12 months after liver transplant. The source of these receptors is a human patient who received a liver transplant. Following transplantation, T cells from the graft donor may be among those present.

V is TRBV28 and J is TRBJ2-3; 7 nucleotides agree with TRBD1. Per germline, CDR1 MDHEN and CDR2 SYDVKM. The CDR3 length is 15 residues. V lost 2 bases to trimming and J lost 2 bases; unmatched junction nucleotides: 4. The CDR3: CASSLRGPLTDTQYF. The DNA for the CDR3 is TGTGCCAGCAGTTTAAGGGGGCCGCTCACAGATACGCAGTATTTT.

The gene calls are TRBV10-2 and TRBJ1-1; D is perhaps TRBD1 (5 bases). CDR3 size: 15 residues. V gave up 3 bases and J gave up 5 bases, with 16 bases separating them. The germline CDR1 and CDR2 sequences are WSHSY and SAAADI. CDR3 nucleotides: TGCGCCAGCAGTGACCCCCCCGGGGGAAAGACTGAAGCTTTCTTT. Translation gives CASSDPPGGKTEAFF.

This chain joins TRBV5-6 and TRBJ2-1, with 8 nucleotides matching TRBD1. The trim removed 4 bases at V and 3 bases at J, leaving 9 bases unmatched. Germline CDR1 SGHDT, CDR2 YYEEEE. There are 16 residues in the CDR3. The CDR3 DNA follows: TGTGCCAGCAGCCCGTGGGACAGGTCCTTCTACAATGAGCAGTTCTTC. Its protein product is CASSPWDRSFYNEQFF.

The gene calls are TRBV5-4 and TRBJ2-1, with 7 bases matching TRBD2. V lost 4 bases and J lost 0; bases outside the gene matches: 16. The CDR3 runs to 19 residues. CDR1 and CDR2 from the germline V gene are SGHNT and YYREEE (reference sequence). The CDR3 sequence is CASSDPPGSGKPSYNEQFF. Written as DNA, the CDR3 is TGTGCCAGCAGCGATCCCCCGGGAAGCGGGAAGCCCTCCTACAATGAGCAGTTCTTC.

The chain couples TRBV27 to TRBJ2-5; possibly TRBD1 for D (6 bases). Germline CDR1 is MNHEY and CDR2 is SMNVEV (reference sequence). V lost 8 bases to trimming and J lost 5 bases, with 12 bases between them. The CDR3 consists of 12 residues. The CDR3 loop reads CASGQPKETQYF. Written as DNA, the CDR3 is TGTGCCAGCGGACAGCCAAAGGAGACCCAGTACTTC.

The DNA for the CDR3 is TGTGCCAGCAGCGGGAACAGGGAGGGCACTGAAGCTTTCTTT. Translated, it gives CASSGNREGTEAFF. V gene TRBV13 combines with J gene TRBJ1-1; D may be TRBD1 (6 bases). The CDR3 has 14 residues. V lost 5 bases to trimming and J lost 4 bases, with 14 bases between them. Germline V CDR1 and CDR2: PRHDT, FYEKMQ (reference sequence).

This chain connects TRBV7-3 to TRBJ2-3; D is uncertain. Germline V gives CDR1 SGHTA, CDR2 FQGTGA. V was shortened by 0 bases and J by 6 bases, with 16 bases between the two germline ends. The CDR3 is 16 amino acids. DNA of the CDR3: TGTGCCAGCAGCTTAACAAGATTTAACTCCAAGGATACGCAGTATTTT. As protein: CASSLTRFNSKDTQYF.

The CDR3 loop reads CASSPVAGGHEQFF. The CDR3 bases are TGTGCCAGCAGCCCAGTAGCGGGAGGGCATGAGCAGTTCTTC. The chain joins TRBV5-6 to TRBJ2-1, with 11 nucleotides matching TRBD2. The V and J ends lost 4 bases and 8 bases, in that order; junction bases with no gene match: 5. In germline, CDR1 is SGHDT, CDR2 YYEEEE. This CDR3 is 14 amino acids long. Combining the CDR3 with reference TRBV5-6 and TRBJ2-1 gives the whole variable domain DAGVTQSPTHLIKTRGQQVTLRCSPKSGHDTVSWYQQALGQGPQFIFQYYEEEERQRGNFPDRFSGHQFPNYSSELNVNALLLGDSALYLCASSPVAGGHEQFFGPGTRLTVL.

In the case of this clone: A read error is possible here, since a much larger clone lies one base away. The chain couples TRBV7-8 to TRBJ2-7; 14 bases match TRBD2. The CDR3 sequence is 17 residues long. Looked up from germline, CDR1 is SGHVS and CDR2 is FQNEAQ. With V trimmed by 3 bases and J by 3 bases, 7 bases remained unmatched. This chain's CDR3 is CASSLGLAGEKLYEQYF. The CDR3 DNA follows: TGTGCCAGCAGCTTGGGACTAGCGGGAGAAAAGCTCTACGAGCAGTACTTC.

The chain carries TRBV9 and TRBJ1-1, with TRBD1 matching 8 bases. Unmatched junction bases numbered 5, after V lost 4 bases and J lost 0 bases. The CDR3 sequence is 15 residues long. From germline, CDR1 is SGDLS and CDR2 YYNGEE. CDR3 nucleotide sequence: TGTGCCAGCAGCCCCCGACAGGGGATGAACACTGAAGCTTTCTTT. It is translated as CASSPRQGMNTEAFF.

The chain recombines TRBV9 with TRBJ2-1, with D possibly called TRBD1 or TRBD2 (6 bases each). The CDR3 has 16 residues. V shed 3 bases and J shed 1 base, with 14 bases lying between them. Germline CDR1 is SGDLS and CDR2 is YYNGEE. As DNA, the CDR3 is TGTGCCAGCAGCGCCGAGGGGGACTGGTCCTACAATGAGCAGTTCTTC. Encoded protein: CASSAEGDWSYNEQFF.

The V gene is TRBV9, the J gene TRBJ1-5; 7 bases match TRBD1. V shed 1 base and J 4 bases; nucleotides not matched to a gene: 5. Germline V lookup: CDR1 SGDLS, CDR2 YYNGEE. CDR3 size: 15 residues. The CDR3 sequence: CASSVSAGGNQPQHF. CDR3 DNA: TGTGCCAGCAGCGTATCGGCAGGGGGGAATCAGCCCCAGCATTTT.

CDR3 amino acids: CSVRRTGGRSTEAFF. CDR3 bases: TGCAGCGTCAGAAGGACAGGGGGCCGTAGCACTGAAGCTTTCTTT. This chain links TRBV29-1 with TRBJ1-1; TRBD1 matches at 11 bases. The CDR3 is made up of 15 amino acids. CDR1 SQVTM and CDR2 ANQGSEA come from the germline V gene. Trimming at V came to 6 bases and at J to 4 bases, leaving 10 bases not matched to a gene.

This sequence joins TRBV5-1 and TRBJ1-1; D gene unclear. Per germline, CDR1 SGHRS and CDR2 YFSETQ. This CDR3 spans 15 amino acids. V was clipped by 1 base and J by 5 bases, with 15 bases between them. The CDR3 region has the DNA TGCGCCAGCAGCTTGAACCCATTCGCCGGGACTGAAGCTTTCTTT. Its protein product is CASSLNPFAGTEAFF.